What follows describes a single T cell receptor beta chain. This entry comes from a study of blood T cell repertoires in COVID-19. CDR1 and CDR2 (germline): SGHRS, YFSETQ. V lost 0 bases, J lost 9 bases, and 13 bases stayed unmatched. This CDR3 has 17 amino acids. Profiling relied on immunoSEQ multiplex PCR, and the TCRdb table lists in-frame clones only, not all of them. The sample has 100,000 to 150,000 clones, 86% seen once. Material for sequencing was peripheral blood. This chain uses TRBV5-1 with TRBJ2-1, with 9 positions matching TRBD1. This sequence was found in a man aged 70 or older who had recovered from COVID-19. CDR3 DNA sequence: TGCGCCAGCAGCTTGGACCCCAACAGGGGGCGGTTTTCTGAGCAGTTCTTC. This sequence encodes CASSLDPNRGRFSEQFF.